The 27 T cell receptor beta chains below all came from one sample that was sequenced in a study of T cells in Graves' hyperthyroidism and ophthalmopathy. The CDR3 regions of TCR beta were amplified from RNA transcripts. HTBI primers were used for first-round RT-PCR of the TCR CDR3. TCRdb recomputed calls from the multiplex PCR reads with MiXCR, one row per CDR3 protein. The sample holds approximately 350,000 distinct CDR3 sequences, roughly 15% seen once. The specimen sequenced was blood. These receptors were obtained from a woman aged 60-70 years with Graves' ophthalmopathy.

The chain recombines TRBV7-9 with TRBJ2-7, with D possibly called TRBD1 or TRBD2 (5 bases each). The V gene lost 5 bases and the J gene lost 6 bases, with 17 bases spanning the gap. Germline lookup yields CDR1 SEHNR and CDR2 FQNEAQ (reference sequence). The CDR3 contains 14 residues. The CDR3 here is CASSATGTLGEQYF. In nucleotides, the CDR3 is TGTGCCAGCAGCGCAACCGGGACCCTGGGCGAGCAGTACTTC.

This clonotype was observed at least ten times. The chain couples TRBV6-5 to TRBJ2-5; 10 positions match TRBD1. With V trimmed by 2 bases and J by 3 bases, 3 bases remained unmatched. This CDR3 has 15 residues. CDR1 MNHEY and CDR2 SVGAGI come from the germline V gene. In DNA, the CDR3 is TGTGCCAGCAGTTACACGGGACAGGGGAAAGAGACCCAGTACTTC. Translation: CASSYTGQGKETQYF.

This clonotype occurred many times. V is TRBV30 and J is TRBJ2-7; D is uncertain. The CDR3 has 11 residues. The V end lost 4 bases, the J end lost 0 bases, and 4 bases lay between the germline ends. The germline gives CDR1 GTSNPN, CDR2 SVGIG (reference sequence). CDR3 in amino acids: CAWMSSYEQYF. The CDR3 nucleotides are TGTGCCTGGATGAGCTCCTACGAGCAGTACTTC. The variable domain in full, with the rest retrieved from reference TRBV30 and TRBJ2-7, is SQTIHQWPATLVQPVGSPLSLECTVEGTSNPNLYWYRQAAGRGLQLLFYSVGIGQISSEVPQNLSASRPQDRQFILSSKKLLLSDSGFYLCAWMSSYEQYFGPGTRLTVT.

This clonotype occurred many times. This CDR3 reads CAWSAGGTDTQYF. The CDR3 nucleotides read TGTGCCTGGAGTGCGGGAGGGACAGATACGCAGTATTTT. V usage is TRBV30 and J usage is TRBJ2-3; 8 nucleotides match TRBD2. Germline assignment: CDR1 GTSNPN and CDR2 SVGIG (reference sequence). V trimming: 1 base; J trimming: 3 bases; junction bases outside the gene matches: 0. There are 13 residues in the CDR3. The full variable domain, in which reference TRBV30 and TRBJ2-3 provide the parts outside the CDR3, is SQTIHQWPATLVQPVGSPLSLECTVEGTSNPNLYWYRQAAGRGLQLLFYSVGIGQISSEVPQNLSASRPQDRQFILSSKKLLLSDSGFYLCAWSAGGTDTQYFGPGTRLTVL.

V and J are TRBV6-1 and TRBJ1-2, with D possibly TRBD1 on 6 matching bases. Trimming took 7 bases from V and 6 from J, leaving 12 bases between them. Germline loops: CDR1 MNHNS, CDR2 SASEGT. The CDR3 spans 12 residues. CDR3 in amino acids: CASTLQGDGYTF. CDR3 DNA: TGTGCCAGCACCCTACAGGGCGATGGCTACACCTTC.

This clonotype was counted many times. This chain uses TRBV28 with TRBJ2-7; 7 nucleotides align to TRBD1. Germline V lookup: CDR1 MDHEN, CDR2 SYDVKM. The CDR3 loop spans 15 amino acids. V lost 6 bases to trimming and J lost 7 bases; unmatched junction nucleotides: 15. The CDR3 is CASRASGTDLWEQYF. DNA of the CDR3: TGTGCCAGCAGAGCATCCGGGACAGATCTCTGGGAGCAGTACTTC.

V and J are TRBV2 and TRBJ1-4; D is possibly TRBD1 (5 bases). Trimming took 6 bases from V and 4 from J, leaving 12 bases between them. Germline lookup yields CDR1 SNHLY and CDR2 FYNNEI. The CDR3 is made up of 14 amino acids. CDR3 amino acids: CASSRAGSNEKLFF. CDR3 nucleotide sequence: TGTGCCAGCAGCAGGGCAGGGAGTAATGAAAAACTGTTTTTT.

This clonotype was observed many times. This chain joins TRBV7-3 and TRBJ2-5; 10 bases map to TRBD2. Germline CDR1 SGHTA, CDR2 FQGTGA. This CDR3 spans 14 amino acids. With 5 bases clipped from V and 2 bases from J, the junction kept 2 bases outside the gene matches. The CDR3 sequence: CASSASGSQETQYF. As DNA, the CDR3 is TGTGCCAGCAGCGCTAGCGGGAGTCAAGAGACCCAGTACTTC.

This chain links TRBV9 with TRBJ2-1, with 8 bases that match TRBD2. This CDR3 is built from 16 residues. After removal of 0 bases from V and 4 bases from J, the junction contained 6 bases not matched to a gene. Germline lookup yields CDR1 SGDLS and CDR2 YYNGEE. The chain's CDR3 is CASSVEWVAGYNEQFF. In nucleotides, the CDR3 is TGTGCCAGCAGCGTAGAGTGGGTAGCGGGATACAATGAGCAGTTCTTC.

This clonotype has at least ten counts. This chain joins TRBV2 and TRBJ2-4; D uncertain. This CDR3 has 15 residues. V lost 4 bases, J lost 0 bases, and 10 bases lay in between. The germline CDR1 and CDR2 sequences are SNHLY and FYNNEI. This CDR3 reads CASSASSLAKNIQYF. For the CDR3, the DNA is TGTGCCAGCAGTGCCAGCTCCTTAGCCAAAAACATTCAGTACTTC.

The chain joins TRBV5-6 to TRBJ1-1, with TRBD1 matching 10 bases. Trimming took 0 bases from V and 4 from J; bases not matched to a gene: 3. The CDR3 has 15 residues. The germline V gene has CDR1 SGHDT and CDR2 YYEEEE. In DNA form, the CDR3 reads TGTGCCAGCAGCTTGGGACAGGGGGCATCCACTGAAGCTTTCTTT. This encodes CASSLGQGASTEAFF.

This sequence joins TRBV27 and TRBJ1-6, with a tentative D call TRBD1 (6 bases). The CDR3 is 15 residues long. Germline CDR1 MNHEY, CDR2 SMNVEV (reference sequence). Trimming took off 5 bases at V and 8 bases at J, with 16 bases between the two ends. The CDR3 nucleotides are TGTGCCAGCAGTGCAGGGTGGGGGCCGTATTCACCCCTCCACTTT. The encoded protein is CASSAGWGPYSPLHF.

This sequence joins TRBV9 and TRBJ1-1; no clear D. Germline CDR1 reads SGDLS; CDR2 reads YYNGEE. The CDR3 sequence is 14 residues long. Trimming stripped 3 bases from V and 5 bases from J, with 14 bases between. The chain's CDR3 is CASSARSVITEAFF. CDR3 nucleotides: TGTGCCAGCAGCGCGCGGTCCGTAATTACTGAAGCTTTCTTT.

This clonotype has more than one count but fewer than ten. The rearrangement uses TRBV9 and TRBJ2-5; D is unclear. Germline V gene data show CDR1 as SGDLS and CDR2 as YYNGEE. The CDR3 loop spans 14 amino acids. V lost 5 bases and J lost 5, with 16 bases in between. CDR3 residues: CASRADDFGETQYF. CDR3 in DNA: TGTGCCAGCAGGGCGGACGATTTTGGTGAGACCCAGTACTTC.

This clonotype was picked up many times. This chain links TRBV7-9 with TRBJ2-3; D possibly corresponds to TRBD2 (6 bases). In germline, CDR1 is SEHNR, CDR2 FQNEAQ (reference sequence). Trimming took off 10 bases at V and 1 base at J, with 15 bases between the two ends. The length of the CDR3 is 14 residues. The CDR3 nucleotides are TGTGCCACCGGTGTGAGGAGGGGCACAGATACGCAGTATTTT. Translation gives CATGVRRGTDTQYF.

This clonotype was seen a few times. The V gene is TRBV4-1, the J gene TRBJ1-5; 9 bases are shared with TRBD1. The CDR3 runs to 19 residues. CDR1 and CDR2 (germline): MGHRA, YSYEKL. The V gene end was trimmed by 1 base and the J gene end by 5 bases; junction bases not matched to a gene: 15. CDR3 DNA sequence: TGCGCCAGCAGCCAAGGGCGGGAATTCGGGACAGGGTTGTATCAGCCCCAGCATTTT. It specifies CASSQGREFGTGLYQPQHF.

The CDR3 nucleotides read TGTGCCAGCGGCCCCACCGGAGGGTATGGCTACACCTTC. Protein: CASGPTGGYGYTF. The chain has TRBV25-1 and TRBJ1-2, with no clear D. The CDR3 is 13 residues long. V gave up 8 bases and J gave up 5 bases, with 15 bases separating them. CDR1 and CDR2 from the germline V gene are MGHDK and SYGVNS.

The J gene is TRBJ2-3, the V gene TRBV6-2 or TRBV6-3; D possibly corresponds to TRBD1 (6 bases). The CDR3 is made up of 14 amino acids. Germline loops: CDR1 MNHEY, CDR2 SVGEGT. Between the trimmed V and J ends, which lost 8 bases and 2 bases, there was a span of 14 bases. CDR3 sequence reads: CASLPGHPTDTQYF. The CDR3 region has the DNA TGTGCCAGCCTGCCGGGACACCCCACAGATACGCAGTATTTT.

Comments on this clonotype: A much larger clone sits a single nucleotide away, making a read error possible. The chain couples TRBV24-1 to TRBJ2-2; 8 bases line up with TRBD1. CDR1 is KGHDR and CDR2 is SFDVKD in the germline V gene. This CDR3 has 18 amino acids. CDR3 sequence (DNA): TGTGCCACCAGTGACGTGGACAGGGCGAAGGGAAACACCAGGGAGCTGTTTTTT. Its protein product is CATSDVDRAKGNTRELFF.

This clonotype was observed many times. The CDR3 loop reads CASRPPLAGDTYEQYF. For the CDR3, the DNA is TGTGCCAGCAGACCCCCACTAGCGGGAGATACGTACGAGCAGTACTTC. This chain uses TRBV2 with TRBJ2-7; TRBD2 matches 11 bases. The CDR3 covers 16 residues. The V gene's germline CDR1 is SNHLY and CDR2 FYNNEI. The junction had 11 bases not matched to a gene; V was cut back by 6 bases and J by 4 bases.

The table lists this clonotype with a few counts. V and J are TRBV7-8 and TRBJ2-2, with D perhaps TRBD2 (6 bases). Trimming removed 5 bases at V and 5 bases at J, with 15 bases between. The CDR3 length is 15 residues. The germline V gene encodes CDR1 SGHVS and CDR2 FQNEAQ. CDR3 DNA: TGTGCCAGCAGCCAAGGAGGGCAGCGGACCGGGGAGCTGTTTTTT. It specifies CASSQGGQRTGELFF.

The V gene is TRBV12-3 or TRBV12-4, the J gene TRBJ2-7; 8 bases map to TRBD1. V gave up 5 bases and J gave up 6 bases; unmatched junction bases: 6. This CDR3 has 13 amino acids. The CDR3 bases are TGTGCCAGCAGTCCCTCGGACAGGGTCGAGCAGTACTTC. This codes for CASSPSDRVEQYF.

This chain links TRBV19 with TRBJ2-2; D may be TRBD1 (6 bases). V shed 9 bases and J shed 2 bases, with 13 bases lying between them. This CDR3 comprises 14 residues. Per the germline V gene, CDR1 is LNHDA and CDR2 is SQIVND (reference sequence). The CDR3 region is CASQVGHNTGELFF. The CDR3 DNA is TGTGCCAGCCAGGTGGGACACAACACCGGGGAGCTGTTTTTT. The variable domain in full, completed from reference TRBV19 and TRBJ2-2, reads DGGITQSPKYLFRKEGQNVTLSCEQNLNHDAMYWYRQDPGQGLRLIYYSQIVNDFQKGDIAEGYSVSREKKESFPLTVTSAQKNPTAFYLCASQVGHNTGELFFGEGSRLTVL.

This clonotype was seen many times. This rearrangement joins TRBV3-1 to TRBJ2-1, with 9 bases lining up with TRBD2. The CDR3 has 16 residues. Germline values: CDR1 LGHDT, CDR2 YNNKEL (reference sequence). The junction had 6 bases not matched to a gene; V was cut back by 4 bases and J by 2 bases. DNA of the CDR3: TGTGCCAGCAGCCCGCGTCTAGCGGGACCCTACAATGAGCAGTTCTTC. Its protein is CASSPRLAGPYNEQFF.

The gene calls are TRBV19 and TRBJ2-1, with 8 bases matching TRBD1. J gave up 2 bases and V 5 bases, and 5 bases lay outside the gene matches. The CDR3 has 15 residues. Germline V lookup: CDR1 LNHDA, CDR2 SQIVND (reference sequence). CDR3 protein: CASSVGDRTYNEQFF. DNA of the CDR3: TGTGCCAGTAGTGTAGGGGACAGGACCTACAATGAGCAGTTCTTC.

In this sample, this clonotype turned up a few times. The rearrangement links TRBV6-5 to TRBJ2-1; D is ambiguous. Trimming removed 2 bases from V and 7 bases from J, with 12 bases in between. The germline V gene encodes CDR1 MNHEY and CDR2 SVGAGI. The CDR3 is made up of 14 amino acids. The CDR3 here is CASSYQGLLNEQFF. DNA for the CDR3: TGTGCCAGCAGTTACCAAGGGCTTTTGAATGAGCAGTTCTTC.

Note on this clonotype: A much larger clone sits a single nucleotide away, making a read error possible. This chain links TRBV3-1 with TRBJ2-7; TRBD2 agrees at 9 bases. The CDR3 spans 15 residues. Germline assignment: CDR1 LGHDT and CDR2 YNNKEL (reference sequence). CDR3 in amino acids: CVSSQTSGHSYEQYF. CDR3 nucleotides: TGTGTCAGCAGCCAGACTAGCGGACATTCCTACGAGCAGTACTTC.